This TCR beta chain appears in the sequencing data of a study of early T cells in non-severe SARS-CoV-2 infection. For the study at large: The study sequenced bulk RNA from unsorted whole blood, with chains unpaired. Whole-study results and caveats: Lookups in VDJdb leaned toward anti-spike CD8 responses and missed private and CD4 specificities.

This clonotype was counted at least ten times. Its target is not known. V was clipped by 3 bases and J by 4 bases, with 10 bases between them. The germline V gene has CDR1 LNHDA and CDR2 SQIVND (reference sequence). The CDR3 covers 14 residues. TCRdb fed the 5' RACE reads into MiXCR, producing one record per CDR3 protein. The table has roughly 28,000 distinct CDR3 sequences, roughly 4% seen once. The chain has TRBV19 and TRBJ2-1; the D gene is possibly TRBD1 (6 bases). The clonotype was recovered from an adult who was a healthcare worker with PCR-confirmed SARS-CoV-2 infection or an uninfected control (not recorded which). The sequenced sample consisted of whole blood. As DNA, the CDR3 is TGTGCCAGTAGTATTGACAGGTTTTACAATGAGCAGTTCTTC. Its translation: CASSIDRFYNEQFF.